This is a list of T cell receptor beta chains from one sample in a study of early T cells in non-severe SARS-CoV-2 infection. In TCRdb, the 5' RACE reads were re-called with MiXCR into one record per CDR3 protein. This table has just over 95,000 distinct CDR3 sequences, 11% appearing once. Input material: whole blood. The receptors were sampled from an adult who was a healthcare worker with PCR-confirmed SARS-CoV-2 infection or an uninfected control (not recorded which). Each CDR3 is given with its conserved first and last residue. D genes are given only for firm matches. Size values are once, few and many counts, or a class for expanded clones, and some rows have none.

J gene	V gene	D gene	clone size	CDR3 DNA	CDR3 protein
TRBJ2-5	TRBV24-1	NA	NA	TGTGCCACCGCGGAGGGGGGTCAAGAGACCCAGTACTTC	CATAEGGQETQYF
TRBJ1-1	TRBV6-5	NA	NA	TGTGCCAGCGGATGGACGGAGGGGAGCACTGAAGCTTTCTTT	CASGWTEGSTEAFF
TRBJ2-2	TRBV12-3/TRBV12-4	TRBD1	few	TGTGCCAGCAGTTTAAGCCCCAGGGGGAAAACCGGGGAGCTGTTTTTT	CASSLSPRGKTGELFF
TRBJ2-7	TRBV7-9	NA	few	TGTGCCAGCAGCCCCAGTCCCATCGAGCAGTACTTC	CASSPSPIEQYF
TRBJ2-7	TRBV10-2	NA	many	TGCGCCAGCCGGGCAAGCTACGAGCAGTACTTC	CASRASYEQYF
TRBJ1-2	TRBV2	TRBD1	few	TGTGCCAGGGACAGGGCGAAGGGCTACACCTTC	CARDRAKGYTF
TRBJ1-1	TRBV29-1	NA	few	TGCAGCGTAGACAGGAACACTGAAGCTTTCTTT	CSVDRNTEAFF
TRBJ2-1	TRBV5-1	NA	NA	TGCGCCAGCAGCCTCTCGTCCGAGACTGAGCAGTTCTTC	CASSLSSETEQFF
TRBJ2-7	TRBV28	NA	NA	TGTGCCAACAGTTTGTGGGACGAGCAGTACTTC	CANSLWDEQYF
TRBJ1-4	TRBV30	NA	few	TGTGCCTGGGCCTTTGGTGGGGCGGGTGAAAAACTGTTTTTT	CAWAFGGAGEKLFF
TRBJ1-6	TRBV9	TRBD1	NA	TGTGCCAGCGGCCGGGACAGGAGGAGCTCCTATAATTCACCCCTCCACTTT	CASGRDRRSSYNSPLHF
TRBJ1-1	TRBV11-1	NA	many	TGTGCCAGCAGCGATGGACAGAACACTGAAGCTTTCTTT	CASSDGQNTEAFF
TRBJ1-2	TRBV7-2	NA	many	TGTGCCAGCAGCGCCGGGTCCTACTTTAGCTACACCTTC	CASSAGSYFSYTF
TRBJ2-1	TRBV7-9	NA	many	TGTGCCAGCAGCTCGGACAGCTATATACGGGAGTTCTTC	CASSSDSYIREFF
TRBJ1-6	TRBV28	NA	many	TGTGCCAGCAGTTTAGGTGGAGGAGGCCCTGAGTCACCCCTCCACTTT	CASSLGGGGPESPLHF
TRBJ2-3	TRBV4-2	TRBD2	NA	TGTGCCAGCAGCCAAGATCGGCTAGCGGGAGATACGCAGTATTTT	CASSQDRLAGDTQYF
TRBJ2-2	TRBV7-9	TRBD1	NA	TGTGCCAGCACCCCACAGGGGGCGCGGACCGGGGAGCTGTTTTTT	CASTPQGARTGELFF
TRBJ1-5	TRBV12-3/TRBV12-4	TRBD1	NA	TGTGCCAGCAGTTCCCGGACAGGGGGGAATCAGCCCCAGCATTTT	CASSSRTGGNQPQHF
TRBJ2-5	TRBV2	NA	many	TGTGCCAGCAATGTAGGCGGGACTTTGCAAGAGACCCAGTACTTC	CASNVGGTLQETQYF
TRBJ1-1	TRBV18	TRBD1	many	TGTGCCAGCTCACCGCAACAGGGGGAGAACACTGAAGCTTTCTTT	CASSPQQGENTEAFF
TRBJ1-5	TRBV20-1	NA	few	TGCAGTGCTAGAGATCGTAAAATTTGGGCGAGGCATCAGCCCCAGCATTTT	CSARDRKIWARHQPQHF